This T cell receptor beta chain was captured by sequencing in a study of shared clonotypes between healthy human individuals. As for the study in general: The donor group consisted of two women and three men, aged 18 to 49.

The CDR3 runs to 15 residues. V lost 2 bases and J lost 0, with 9 bases in between. Germline-derived CDR1 and CDR2 are SGHVS and FQNEAQ. Sorted-subset replicate PCR reactions were performed with approximately 200 ng DNA, corresponding to roughly 29,000 T cell genomes. As originally analysed: Filtering of immunoSEQ junctional sequences could not match full-length read filtering. Assay: immunoSEQ multiplex PCR; the TCRdb copy retains only in-frame clones and omits some. That table is the source of V, J and clone size, and D and trimming were worked out from the DNA. The data hold over 850,000 clones, with about 80% observed a single time.

Material for sequencing was memory CD4+ T cells from PBMCs. Subset meaning: CD45RA-negative fraction. This TCR was sampled from a man aged 18 to 35 in good health. Some clones in this sample may be carry-over from other donors' samples. This sequence joins TRBV7-8 and TRBJ2-3; tentatively, D is TRBD2 (5 bases). In DNA form, the CDR3 reads TGTGCCAGCAGCTTATCTGCGGGCAGCACAGATACGCAGTATTTT. Its translation is CASSLSAGSTDTQYF.